The 14 T cell receptor beta chains below were found in one sample sequenced in a study of blood T cell repertoires in COVID-19. Clones were sequenced by immunoSEQ multiplex PCR, and TCRdb holds only the in-frame ones, with some missing. The sample includes about 220,000 clones, approximately 85% of them seen just once. The sample consisted of peripheral blood. The source of these receptors is a woman aged 70-85 years with COVID-19, enrolled during active disease.

The chain couples TRBV11-3 to TRBJ1-2; the D is unclear. Germline values: CDR1 SGHNT, CDR2 YENEEA. This CDR3 comprises 16 residues. V was pared by 5 bases and J by 2 bases, with 18 bases between. DNA of the CDR3: TGTGCCAGCAGCCCCAGTAGCGGGAGGTCAAACTATGGCTACACCTTC. Protein sequence: CASSPSSGRSNYGYTF.

V and J are TRBV5-1 and TRBJ1-2; 8 nucleotides line up with TRBD1. Germline V gene sequence: CDR1 SGHRS, CDR2 YFSETQ. Trimming took 4 bases from V and 4 from J; bases not matched to a gene: 6. The CDR3 sequence is 14 residues long. In nucleotides, the CDR3 is TGCGCCAGCAGCAGGACGACAGGGGCCTATGGCTACACCTTC. Residues: CASSRTTGAYGYTF.

The chain employs TRBV6-5 and TRBJ2-7, with 7 bases identical to TRBD1. The CDR3 loop spans 13 amino acids. The J segment lost 1 base and the V segment lost 10 bases, leaving 7 bases of the junction unmatched. CDR1 is MNHEY and CDR2 is SVGAGI in the germline V gene. The CDR3 nucleotides read TGTGCCACCCAGACAGGGTTTTCCTACGAGCAGTACTTC. Its translation: CATQTGFSYEQYF.

The rearrangement links TRBV18 to TRBJ1-2; D gene ambiguous. Trimming cost V 2 bases and J 7 bases, with 14 bases left between them. The CDR3 has 14 residues. Germline loops: CDR1 KGHSH, CDR2 LQKENI. The CDR3 nucleotides are TGTGCCAGCTCACCAGACGCGGGGAAAGGTGGCTACACCTTC. This encodes CASSPDAGKGGYTF.

V and J are TRBV11-3 and TRBJ1-6; 11 nucleotides agree with TRBD1. Trimming at V came to 3 bases and at J to 6 bases, leaving 7 bases not matched to a gene. The germline CDR1 and CDR2 sequences are SGHNT and YENEEA. CDR3 length equals 17 residues. CDR3 nucleotide sequence: TGTGCCAGCAGCTTCTCCGGGACAGGGGGGTCTAATTCACCCCTCCACTTT. Amino acids: CASSFSGTGGSNSPLHF.

The chain employs TRBV6-2 or TRBV6-3 and TRBJ1-2; D possibly corresponds to TRBD1 (5 bases). This CDR3 has 14 residues. The germline V and J ends were trimmed by 2 bases and 5 bases, with 12 bases remaining between them. Germline assignment: CDR1 MNHEY and CDR2 SVGEGT. The CDR3 protein is CASSYGGAEYGYTF. The CDR3 nucleotides read TGTGCCAGCAGTTACGGTGGGGCCGAATATGGCTACACCTTC.

This clone has just one count. The chain links TRBV14 to TRBJ1-4; D not certain. The germline CDR1 and CDR2 sequences are SGHDN and FVKESK. CDR3 size: 13 residues. V was clipped by 6 bases and J by 8 bases, with 13 bases between them. CDR3 in amino acids: CASRRDVMEKLFF. For the CDR3, the DNA is TGTGCCAGCAGGCGGGATGTGATGGAAAAACTGTTTTTT. The complete variable domain, with remaining parts taken from reference TRBV14 and TRBJ1-4, reads EAGVTQFPSHSVIEKGQTVTLRCDPISGHDNLYWYRRVMGKEIKFLLHFVKESKQDESGMPNNRFLAERTGGTYSTLKVQPAELEDSGVYFCASRRDVMEKLFFGSGTQLSVL.

The genes are TRBV6-6 and TRBJ2-3, with TRBD2 identical over 9 bases. The V and J ends lost 5 bases and 4 bases, in that order; junction bases with no gene match: 13. The CDR3 spans 17 residues. Germline V gene lookup returns CDR1 MNHNY and CDR2 SVGAGI (reference sequence). The CDR3 here is CASSPTPGSGSADTQYF. The CDR3 nucleotides read TGTGCCAGCAGTCCAACACCGGGTAGCGGGAGTGCAGATACGCAGTATTTT.

The chain recombines TRBV20-1 with TRBJ1-6; perhaps TRBD1 as D (5 bases). CDR1 and CDR2 from the germline V gene are DFQATT and SNEGSKA (reference sequence). The CDR3 length is 15 residues. V was trimmed by 3 bases and J by 1 base, leaving 10 bases between them. This chain's CDR3 is CSASQGTSYNSPLHF. In DNA form, the CDR3 reads TGCAGTGCTAGTCAGGGCACGTCCTATAATTCACCCCTCCACTTT.

V usage is TRBV27 and J usage is TRBJ1-4, with D perhaps matching TRBD1 (6 bases). The V end was cut by 7 bases, the J end by 14 bases, with 17 bases between. The CDR3 has 12 residues. The germline CDR1 and CDR2 sequences are MNHEY and SMNVEV (reference sequence). The CDR3 DNA reads TGTGCCAGCACCTCACCGAGTGGGGGCCTGTTTTTT. It codes for CASTSPSGGLFF. The full variable domain, in which reference TRBV27 and TRBJ1-4 provide the parts outside the CDR3, is EAQVTQNPRYLITVTGKKLTVTCSQNMNHEYMSWYRQDPGLGLRQIYYSMNVEVTDKGDVPEGYKVSRKEKRNFPLILESPSPNQTSLYFCASTSPSGGLFFGSGTQLSVL.

In DNA, the CDR3 is TGTGCCAGCAGCCAAATCGGGACAGCCATCTCTGGGGCCAACGTCCTGACTTTC. Its translation: CASSQIGTAISGANVLTF. This sequence joins TRBV4-2 and TRBJ2-6; 7 bases line up with TRBD1. J gave up 0 bases and V 2 bases, and 7 bases lay outside the gene matches. Looked up from germline, CDR1 is LGHNA and CDR2 is YNFKEQ. The CDR3 consists of 18 residues.

This chain uses TRBV7-6 with TRBJ1-2, with 10 bases identical to TRBD1. Unmatched junction bases numbered 10, after V lost 5 bases and J lost 4 bases. This CDR3 is built from 16 residues. Germline lookup yields CDR1 SGHVS and CDR2 FNYEAQ. CDR3 nucleotide sequence: TGTGCCAGCAGCCCCAGAGACAGGGGGCTTGGCTATGGCTACACCTTC. Protein: CASSPRDRGLGYGYTF.

V gene TRBV27 combines with J gene TRBJ1-1, with TRBD1 as a possible D gene (5 bases). Looked up from germline, CDR1 is MNHEY and CDR2 is SMNVEV (reference sequence). Trimming cost V 7 bases and J 1 base, with 16 bases left between them. The CDR3 has 15 residues. The DNA for the CDR3 is TGTGCCAGCAAACGGGGCGGGGCAGGGAACACTGAAGCTTTCTTT. Its protein product is CASKRGGAGNTEAFF.

The chain couples TRBV6-6 to TRBJ1-6; D is unclear. CDR3 length: 15 residues. Trimming cost V 2 bases and J 5 bases, with 10 bases left between them. Germline CDR1 reads MNHNY; CDR2 reads SVGAGI (reference sequence). The CDR3 DNA sequence: TGTGCCAGCAGTTACGAGGGAAATAATAATTCACCCCTCCACTTT. Translating gives CASSYEGNNNSPLHF.